This TCR beta chain originates from a study of shared clonotypes between healthy human individuals. The CDR3 consists of 13 residues. Every donor, a Caucasian adult, lived in Nashville, Tennessee. Profiled with immunoSEQ multiplex PCR; TCRdb holds only in-frame clones, not every one. The sample has fewer than 1.6 million clones, less than 99% seen once; the top ten hold around 0.38%. Regarding the study as a whole: Naive subsets tended to show greater estimated richness than memory subsets. The expectation was that sequencing depth would affect clonotype sharing among donors.

This clone was observed once. Its specificity is not known. The genes are TRBV21-1 and TRBJ1-2. TRBV21-1 is tagged as a pseudogene. The specimen sequenced was naive CD4+ T cells sorted from blood. Subset in this sample: CD45RA+ positively selected. The receptor was derived from a man aged 25-45 years in good health. DNA of the CDR3: TGTGCCAGCAGCACGACCGGGGGCTATGGCTACACCTTC. Amino acids: CASSTTGGYGYTF.